A selection of T cell receptor beta chains follows, all from one sample in a study of T-cell memory formation after mild COVID-19. TCRdb passed the 5' RACE reads through MiXCR, listing each CDR3 protein once. The table shows just under 50,000 distinct CDR3 sequences, with more than 10% occurring only once. The sample was PBMCs or a T cell subset sorted from them (not recorded which). These receptor sequences come from a man between 18 and 29 years old who had mild COVID-19 (a few samples of this study predate the infection). Cell type and time point are not known. The conserved cysteine and the conserved F or W are not part of the CDR3 here. Clone size is stated in some rows and not others, as once, few, many or a class when expanded.

TRBJ1-1	-	13	TRBV14	ASSAQGALNTEAF
TRBJ2-3	many	9	TRBV7-2	ASREGITQY
TRBJ1-1	few	11	TRBV20-1	SAPTGSRVGAF
TRBJ2-3	-	19	TRBV9	ASSVTPGLAGGRYATDTQY
TRBJ2-7	-	11	TRBV6-5	ASRSSPYYEQY
TRBJ2-1	-	13	TRBV7-2	ASSLGADLYNEQF
TRBJ1-4	-	15	TRBV12-3/TRBV12-4	ACSPTPGWGVDEKLF
TRBJ2-3	many	14	TRBV4-3	ASSQDLAGGADTQY
TRBJ1-5	-	11	TRBV12-3/TRBV12-4	ASRGSGAQPQH
TRBJ1-1	-	13	TRBV19	ARSINPGGDTEAF
TRBJ1-1	few	11	TRBV7-3	ASSSSGGTEAF
TRBJ2-3	few	14	TRBV15	ATSRGVAGGIDTQY
TRBJ2-7	few	12	TRBV4-2	ASSPLGGDYEQY
TRBJ1-4	few	13	TRBV6-6	ASSEITGGDEKLF
TRBJ1-5	many	13	TRBV29-1	SVSQGLLGNQPQH
TRBJ1-2	-	11	TRBV7-2	ASSPDTNYGYT
TRBJ2-5	few	14	TRBV3-1	ASSQDGTQYQETQY
TRBJ1-2	-	12	TRBV20-1	SAGQGSVGYGYT
TRBJ2-5	few	15	TRBV4-2	ASSQDPASGGQETQY
TRBJ2-4	once	13	TRBV2	ASTRMGLAENIQY
TRBJ2-1	many	17	TRBV28	ASSLPGLAGTSSYNEQF
TRBJ1-2	-	12	TRBV25-1	ASSDPGRGDGYT
TRBJ2-5	-	11	TRBV20-1	SAPRDRVETQY
TRBJ2-7	few	11	TRBV5-5	ASSLSGAREQY
TRBJ1-1	few	12	TRBV12-3/TRBV12-4	ASRPGQMNTEAF
TRBJ1-5	few	14	TRBV20-1	SASLRTGAIHQPQH
TRBJ1-2	-	12	TRBV7-9	ASSLEGVSYGYT
TRBJ2-7	-	10	TRBV12-3/TRBV12-4	ASSFVDYEQY
TRBJ2-7	few	12	TRBV20-1	SASATSGAYEQY
TRBJ1-5	-	11	TRBV10-3	AIKDTEYQPQH
TRBJ1-2	-	12	TRBV4-2	ASSQEGGGYGYT
TRBJ1-1	few	14	TRBV6-5	ASSYSPDRRRGEAF
TRBJ1-3	many	13	TRBV7-6	ASSLEGQTGNTIY